This TCR beta chain originates from a study of beta chain features in type 1 diabetes. Study-wide findings and caveats: Within the patient group, naive, central memory and Treg TCRB repertoires appeared more similar to each other than within healthy donors. Insertion counts at VDJ junctions were lower in type 1 diabetes patients, who also showed more deletions there. Patients with Type 1 diabetes showed moderately but significantly shorter TCRB CDR3s in all four CD4+ subsets.

CDR3 length: 15 amino acids. Germline CDR1 is MNHEY and CDR2 is SMNVEV (reference sequence). V was clipped by 5 bases and J by 8 bases, with 18 bases between them. A single heparinised draw of about 120 mL on average was taken per donor. This clone was counted only a few times. Its cognate antigen is unknown. Sequencing targeted expressed TCRB transcripts, as all isolated RNA had been reverse transcribed. Using immunoSEQ multiplex PCR, the repertoire was profiled, and TCRdb retains in-frame clones only, with some absent. The repertoire holds 200,000 to 250,000 clones, with about 14% as singletons. This rearrangement joins TRBV27 to TRBJ1-4, with D tentatively TRBD1 (6 bases). Sequenced input: naive CD4+ T cells from blood. The TCR originated in a man aged 25-40 years with type 1 diabetes. The CDR3 DNA is TGTGCCAGCAGTAAGAGGACAGACCCGGGGGAAAAACTGTTTTTT. Translating gives CASSKRTDPGEKLFF.